The 29 T cell receptor beta chains below all came from one sample that was sequenced in a study of spatial heterogeneity in lung cancer. Using its own MiXCR run on the 5' RACE reads, TCRdb lists one record per CDR3 protein. The table records 20,000 to 25,000 distinct CDR3 sequences, approximately 15% of them present only once. As for time point: sample taken at primary tumor resection. Broader study findings: Counts of expanded intratumoral alpha and beta TCRs tracked tumor mutation counts.

No cognate antigen is known for these TCRs. The sample in question was lung tumor tissue, obtained at surgery. The receptor set was obtained from a female donor with early-stage non-small cell lung cancer.

This clonotype was counted only a few times. The chain combines TRBV5-1 with TRBJ2-5; a weak D match, TRBD2 (6 bases). Germline values: CDR1 SGHRS, CDR2 YFSETQ. There are 13 residues in the CDR3. Trimming removed 9 bases from V and 4 bases from J, with 16 bases in between. The CDR3 loop reads CATYSGIGETQYF. CDR3 nucleotide sequence: TGCGCCACCTATAGCGGCATCGGAGAGACCCAGTACTTC. Full variable domain (remainder filled in from reference TRBV5-1 and TRBJ2-5): KAGVTQTPRYLIKTRGQQVTLSCSPISGHRSVSWYQQTPGQGLQFLFEYFSETQRNKGNFPGRFSGRQFSNSRSEMNVSTLELGDSALYLCATYSGIGETQYFGPGTRLLVL.

This clonotype was observed at least ten times. The chain joins TRBV9 to TRBJ2-7; D not certain. Germline V CDR1 and CDR2: SGDLS, YYNGEE. The ends were cut back, 0 bases at V and 5 bases at J, with 9 bases in the middle. The CDR3 covers 13 residues. The CDR3 region is CASSVALSNEQYF. The CDR3 nucleotides are TGTGCCAGCAGCGTAGCTCTGTCGAACGAGCAGTACTTC. The full variable domain, with the rest looked up from reference TRBV9 and TRBJ2-7, is DSGVTQTPKHLITATGQRVTLRCSPRSGDLSVYWYQQSLDQGLQFLIQYYNGEERAKGNILERFSAQQFPDLHSELNLSSLELGDSALYFCASSVALSNEQYFGPGTRLTVT.

This clonotype was recorded many times. This CDR3 reads CASRWDSNTGELFF. The CDR3 coding sequence is TGTGCCAGCAGATGGGACTCGAACACCGGGGAGCTGTTTTTT. The V gene is TRBV7-3, the J gene TRBJ2-2; D possibly corresponds to TRBD2 (6 bases). This CDR3 has 14 amino acids. Germline V gives CDR1 SGHTA, CDR2 FQGTGA. Trimming pared 6 bases from V and 0 bases from J, leaving 8 bases between.

To note about this clonotype: This may stem from a read error, because a much larger clone lies one nucleotide away. The V gene is TRBV28, the J gene TRBJ2-7; TRBD1 matches at 9 bases. Germline lookup yields CDR1 MDHEN and CDR2 SYDVKM. The CDR3 runs 21 residues. V shed 8 bases and J 5 bases; nucleotides not matched to a gene: 31. CDR3 in DNA: TGTGCCAGCGCAGGACGGTGGGGACAGGGAGTTTTGGGCCAACCGCGCCACGAGCAGTACTTC. Translation gives CASAGRWGQGVLGQPRHEQYF.

This clonotype came up a few times. This sequence joins TRBV2 and TRBJ2-1, with D perhaps matching TRBD2 (6 bases). The CDR3 covers 16 residues. The V gene's germline CDR1 is SNHLY and CDR2 FYNNEI. With 6 bases removed from V and 1 base from J, the gap between germline ends came to 16 bases. For the CDR3, the DNA is TGTGCCAGCAGCGAACTGGCCAGCGGGTCCTACAATGAGCAGTTCTTC. Translated: CASSELASGSYNEQFF.

This clonotype was recorded many times. The rearrangement links TRBV29-1 to TRBJ2-7; 8 nucleotides match TRBD2. CDR1 and CDR2 from the germline V gene are SQVTM and ANQGSEA. Germline trimming cut 1 base from V and 4 bases from J; bases unmatched to any gene: 3. The CDR3 is made up of 13 amino acids. As DNA, the CDR3 is TGCAGCGTTGAAGCGGGAGGGCCGTACGAGCAGTACTTC. Protein sequence: CSVEAGGPYEQYF.

The genes are TRBV6-5 and TRBJ2-5; 7 bases fit TRBD1. CDR3 size: 15 residues. J gave up 2 bases and V 6 bases, and 9 bases lay outside the gene matches. Germline CDR1 and CDR2: MNHEY and SVGAGI. In nucleotides, the CDR3 is TGTGCCAGCAGCCTAACCGGGACAGTACAAGAGACCCAGTACTTC. Its protein product is CASSLTGTVQETQYF.

In its sample, this clonotype was seen a few times. This chain uses TRBV19 with TRBJ2-7; 8 bases agree with TRBD1. The V gene end was trimmed by 6 bases and the J gene end by 4 bases; junction bases not matched to a gene: 17. There are 17 residues in the CDR3. CDR1 is LNHDA and CDR2 is SQIVND in the germline V gene (reference sequence). The CDR3 DNA reads as TGTGCCAGTAGCCCCATTGCGCAGGGGGCGTTGGGGTACGAGCAGTACTTC. Translation: CASSPIAQGALGYEQYF.

The gene calls are TRBV5-1 and TRBJ2-1; tentative D call: TRBD1 (6 bases). The germline gives CDR1 SGHRS, CDR2 YFSETQ. The V end lost 0 bases, the J end lost 1 base, and 11 bases lay between the germline ends. The CDR3 loop spans 16 amino acids. CDR3 amino acids: CASSLGTVKSYNEQFF. The CDR3 DNA reads TGCGCCAGCAGCTTGGGGACAGTCAAGTCCTACAATGAGCAGTTCTTC.

In its sample, this clonotype was seen many times. V usage is TRBV20-1 and J usage is TRBJ2-3; unclear D gene. CDR1 is DFQATT, CDR2 SNEGSKA, per germline (reference sequence). The CDR3 is made up of 12 amino acids. The germline V and J ends were trimmed by 5 bases and 2 bases, with 8 bases remaining between them. The CDR3 DNA reads as TGCAGTGCTGGGCAGATCACAGATACGCAGTATTTT. Its translation: CSAGQITDTQYF.

This clonotype was seen a handful of times. The chain is built from TRBV7-8 and TRBJ2-3, with 8 bases aligning to TRBD1. The CDR3 is 15 amino acids. The germline CDR1 and CDR2 sequences are SGHVS and FQNEAQ. V was pared by 6 bases and J by 5 bases, with 10 bases of the junction left unmatched. CDR3 bases: TGTGCCAGCAGTCCCCGACAGGGGATCGAAGATACGCAGTATTTT. This sequence encodes CASSPRQGIEDTQYF.

The genes are TRBV28 and TRBJ2-7, with D uncertain. Trimming removed 5 bases at V and 8 bases at J, with 19 bases between. The length of the CDR3 is 14 residues. The germline gives CDR1 MDHEN, CDR2 SYDVKM. The CDR3 sequence: CASSPLTGSTKQYF. In DNA, the CDR3 is TGTGCCAGCAGTCCCCTAACCGGGTCCACGAAGCAGTACTTC.

This clonotype showed up many times. The genes are TRBV6-1 and TRBJ2-1; D is unresolved. The CDR3 spans 12 residues. Per germline, CDR1 MNHNS and CDR2 SASEGT. Trimming took 4 bases from V and 10 from J, leaving 11 bases between them. Written as DNA, the CDR3 is TGTGCCAGCAGTGTCCACCTCGGCGAGCAGTTCTTC. This gives the protein CASSVHLGEQFF.

This clonotype was found once. The rearrangement joins TRBV10-3 to TRBJ2-3; D is ambiguous. V lost 4 bases and J 5 bases, leaving 7 bases between the germline ends. The CDR3 length is 12 residues. CDR1 is ENHRY, CDR2 SYGVKD, per germline. DNA for the CDR3: TGTGCCATCAGTGTCGACTTAGATACGCAGTATTTT. Amino acid sequence: CAISVDLDTQYF.

This clonotype was counted at least ten times. This chain uses TRBV12-3 or TRBV12-4 with TRBJ2-1, with TRBD1 identical over 7 bases. V shed 3 bases, J shed 3 bases, and the junction held 8 bases outside the gene matches. This CDR3 has 16 amino acids. CDR3 DNA: TGTGCCAGCAGTTTTGGGACAGTAACCTTCTACAATGAGCAGTTCTTC. Its protein is CASSFGTVTFYNEQFF.

The chain joins TRBV19 to TRBJ2-1; perhaps TRBD1 as D (5 bases). Germline V gene data show CDR1 as LNHDA and CDR2 as SQIVND (reference sequence). There are 15 residues in the CDR3. V lost 7 bases, J lost 4 bases, and 17 bases lay in between. CDR3 loop: CASMMADRRYNEQFF. The CDR3 DNA sequence: TGTGCCAGTATGATGGCCGACAGACGGTACAATGAGCAGTTCTTC. Filled out from reference TRBV19 and TRBJ2-1, the complete variable domain reads DGGITQSPKYLFRKEGQNVTLSCEQNLNHDAMYWYRQDPGQGLRLIYYSQIVNDFQKGDIAEGYSVSREKKESFPLTVTSAQKNPTAFYLCASMMADRRYNEQFFGPGTRLTVL.

The chain combines TRBV5-1 with TRBJ2-7; perhaps TRBD2 as D (6 bases). The V end lost 0 bases, the J end lost 6 bases, and 13 bases lay between the germline ends. CDR3 length: 14 residues. Per the germline V gene, CDR1 is SGHRS and CDR2 is YFSETQ. The CDR3 protein is CASSLVSQRAEQYF. As DNA, the CDR3 is TGCGCCAGCAGCTTGGTCTCACAGCGGGCCGAGCAGTACTTC.

The rearrangement links TRBV20-1 to TRBJ2-5, with 9 nucleotides matching TRBD1. Trimming cost V 5 bases and J 5 bases; bases outside gene matches: 6. The CDR3 has 13 residues. Germline-derived CDR1 and CDR2 are DFQATT and SNEGSKA (reference sequence). As DNA, the CDR3 is TGCAGTGCTGGGGACAGGGATGTCGAGACCCAGTACTTC. It encodes CSAGDRDVETQYF.

This clonotype was found a few times. This chain connects TRBV28 to TRBJ2-1, with 8 nucleotides matching TRBD2. This CDR3 contains 14 residues. Germline CDR1 MDHEN, CDR2 SYDVKM. V dropped 8 bases and J dropped 9; count of bases not matched to a gene: 12. This CDR3 is CASQNPGLVGEQFF. The CDR3 DNA follows: TGTGCCAGCCAGAATCCGGGACTAGTTGGTGAGCAGTTCTTC.

This clonotype was counted many times. The chain combines TRBV6-5 with TRBJ2-2, with D perhaps TRBD1 or TRBD2 (5 bases each). Germline V gene lookup returns CDR1 MNHEY and CDR2 SVGAGI. Between the trimmed V and J ends, which lost 8 bases and 7 bases, there was a span of 26 bases. The CDR3 length is 17 residues. CDR3 sequence reads: CASGDRVGFRWLGELFF. CDR3 nucleotides: TGTGCCAGCGGGGACCGAGTTGGGTTTCGTTGGCTCGGGGAGCTGTTTTTT.

This clonotype was observed many times. V gene TRBV6-6 combines with J gene TRBJ2-2; TRBD1 is a possible D gene (5 bases). Germline V gene lookup returns CDR1 MNHNY and CDR2 SVGAGI (reference sequence). The CDR3 is made up of 14 amino acids. V lost 0 bases to trimming and J lost 5 bases, with 7 bases between them. Here the CDR3 reads CASSYSKGTGELFF. CDR3 DNA: TGTGCCAGCAGTTACTCGAAGGGGACCGGGGAGCTGTTTTTT.

Ten or more counts support this clonotype. V is TRBV4-2 and J is TRBJ2-5, with 7 bases fitting TRBD1. The CDR3 has 15 amino acids. CDR1 and CDR2 from the germline V gene are LGHNA and YNFKEQ. Trimming removed 0 bases from V and 5 bases from J; junction bases left unmatched: 6. The CDR3 protein is CASSQDDRVRETQYF. Written as DNA, the CDR3 is TGTGCCAGCAGCCAAGATGACAGGGTTCGGGAGACCCAGTACTTC.

The V call is TRBV6-4, the J call TRBJ2-1; TRBD2 matches 11 bases. There are 14 residues in the CDR3. V lost 4 bases and J lost 6; bases outside the gene matches: 2. Germline CDR1 MRHNA, CDR2 SNTAGT. The CDR3 here is CASSASGRPNEQFF. The CDR3 DNA follows: TGTGCCAGCAGTGCTAGCGGGAGGCCCAATGAGCAGTTCTTC.

Of note for this clonotype: This is likely a read error, given that the CDR3 carries no conserved phenylalanine or tryptophan at its end. The chain has TRBV5-4 and TRBJ2-3, with a possible D match to TRBD2 (6 bases). The ends were cut back, 0 bases at V and 2 bases at J, with 10 bases in the middle. Germline V CDR1 and CDR2: SGHNT, YYREEE (reference sequence). The CDR3 runs 15 residues. For the CDR3, the DNA is TGTGCCAGCAGCTTGGCGGGACTCAACACAGATACGCAGTATTTA. This translates into CASSLAGLNTDTQYL.

In this sample, this clonotype turned up many times. The chain carries TRBV29-1 and TRBJ2-5; TRBD1 is a possible D gene (6 bases). Germline V CDR1 and CDR2: SQVTM, ANQGSEA. The ends were cut back, 6 bases at V and 4 bases at J, with 9 bases in the middle. The CDR3 runs 11 residues. CDR3 loop: CSVGTLETQYF. The CDR3 region has the DNA TGCAGCGTCGGGACACTAGAGACCCAGTACTTC.

In this sample, this clonotype turned up a few times. This chain uses TRBV30 with TRBJ2-1, with 7 bases matching TRBD2. The trim removed 1 base at V and 11 bases at J, leaving 11 bases unmatched. The germline gives CDR1 GTSNPN, CDR2 SVGIG (reference sequence). The CDR3 totals 14 residues. The CDR3 coding sequence is TGTGCCTGGAGTGCTGGGGGGTGGCGGGAGAAGCAGTTCTTC. It codes for CAWSAGGWREKQFF. Using reference TRBV30 and TRBJ2-1 for the parts outside the CDR3, the full variable domain is SQTIHQWPATLVQPVGSPLSLECTVEGTSNPNLYWYRQAAGRGLQLLFYSVGIGQISSEVPQNLSASRPQDRQFILSSKKLLLSDSGFYLCAWSAGGWREKQFFGPGTRLTVL.

This clonotype was recorded many times. This chain links TRBV6-5 with TRBJ1-2, with a tentative D call TRBD1 (5 bases). Trimming cost V 8 bases and J 1 base, with 14 bases left between them. CDR3 length: 14 amino acids. The germline CDR1 and CDR2 sequences are MNHEY and SVGAGI. The CDR3 DNA reads TGTGCCAGCGGGGGGACGGGCGATAACTATGGCTACACCTTC. Protein: CASGGTGDNYGYTF.

This clonotype has a handful of counts. This chain joins TRBV9 and TRBJ2-1; TRBD2 matches 7 bases. Looked up from germline, CDR1 is SGDLS and CDR2 is YYNGEE. The trim removed 0 bases at V and 3 bases at J, leaving 3 bases unmatched. The CDR3 consists of 15 residues. The DNA for the CDR3 is TGTGCCAGCAGCGTAGATGCTAGCGGCTACAATGAGCAGTTCTTC. Encoded protein: CASSVDASGYNEQFF.

This chain uses TRBV6-2 or TRBV6-3 with TRBJ2-1, with a weak D call TRBD2 (6 bases). V lost 7 bases and J lost 0, with 16 bases in between. The germline gives CDR1 MNHEY, CDR2 SVGEGT. The CDR3 is 16 residues long. CDR3 sequence: CASTATSPISYNEQFF. CDR3 in DNA: TGTGCCAGCACCGCGACTAGTCCCATCTCCTACAATGAGCAGTTCTTC.